Below are 20 T cell receptor beta chains sequenced from a single sample in a study of control samples from healthy donors and cancer patients. The table came from immunoSEQ multiplex PCR; TCRdb's copy has only in-frame clones and leaves some out. The sample has some 100,000 clones; more than 90% are singletons. Material for sequencing was blood. The receptors were sampled from a human donor in good health. The donor label of this sample is uncertain.

The chain recombines TRBV9 with TRBJ1-1, with a weak D call TRBD1 (6 bases). Germline lookup yields CDR1 SGDLS and CDR2 YYNGEE. Trimming pared 3 bases from V and 1 base from J, leaving 10 bases between. The CDR3 runs 14 residues. The CDR3, as DNA: TGTGCCAGCAGCGAAGGACAGTGGAACACTGAAGCTTTCTTT. This translates into CASSEGQWNTEAFF. Variable domain in full (rest from reference TRBV9 and TRBJ1-1): DSGVTQTPKHLITATGQRVTLRCSPRSGDLSVYWYQQSLDQGLQFLIQYYNGEERAKGNILERFSAQQFPDLHSELNLSSLELGDSALYFCASSEGQWNTEAFFGQGTRLTVV.

This rearrangement joins TRBV19 to TRBJ2-1, with D unclear. Trimming cost V 0 bases and J 0 bases, with 12 bases left between them. The CDR3 length is 17 residues. Germline CDR1 reads LNHDA; CDR2 reads SQIVND (reference sequence). The CDR3 loop is CASSIERGPISYNEQFF. Written as DNA, the CDR3 is TGTGCCAGTAGTATAGAACGTGGACCGATCTCCTACAATGAGCAGTTCTTC.

The V gene is TRBV5-4, the J gene TRBJ2-5; possible D gene TRBD1, 5 bases. The germline V and J ends were trimmed by 3 bases and 2 bases, with 14 bases remaining between them. Germline CDR1 reads SGHNT; CDR2 reads YYREEE (reference sequence). The length of the CDR3 is 15 residues. This CDR3 is CASSSRRQSQETQYF. As DNA, the CDR3 is TGTGCCAGCAGCTCACGTCGACAGTCGCAAGAGACCCAGTACTTC.

This sequence joins TRBV29-1 and TRBJ2-3, with 9 bases aligning to TRBD2. Germline trimming cut 1 base from V and 0 bases from J; bases unmatched to any gene: 17. This CDR3 comprises 20 residues. Germline V gene data show CDR1 as SQVTM and CDR2 as ANQGSEA. The CDR3 reads CSVEVWPGSGGPASTDTQYF. DNA for the CDR3: TGCAGCGTTGAAGTCTGGCCTGGTAGCGGGGGACCCGCTAGCACAGATACGCAGTATTTT.

This clone qualifies as medium-sized (0.01 to 0.1%). J is TRBJ2-3 and V is TRBV7-9; D ambiguous. Trimming stripped 1 base from V and 5 bases from J, with 10 bases between. This CDR3 has 14 residues. Germline V CDR1 and CDR2: SEHNR, FQNEAQ (reference sequence). Here the CDR3 DNA reads TGTGCCAGCAGCTTAGTGCGGCATGAAGATACGCAGTATTTT. Protein: CASSLVRHEDTQYF.

The gene calls are TRBV6-6 and TRBJ1-1; 8 bases map to TRBD1. Unmatched junction bases numbered 5, after V lost 2 bases and J lost 6 bases. This CDR3 has 14 amino acids. In germline, CDR1 is MNHNY, CDR2 SVGAGI (reference sequence). DNA of the CDR3: TGTGCCAGCAGTTACAGCTCAGGGGGCCCTGAAGCTTTCTTT. This translates into CASSYSSGGPEAFF.

The chain has TRBV4-3 and TRBJ1-5; D might be TRBD1 (5 bases). V was cut by 0 bases and J by 6 bases, with 12 bases left in between. The CDR3 has 15 amino acids. Germline CDR1 LGHNA, CDR2 YSLEER. CDR3 region: CASSQDGQRGQPQHF. Written as DNA, the CDR3 is TGCGCCAGCAGCCAAGATGGCCAGAGGGGTCAGCCCCAGCATTTT.

This rearrangement joins TRBV6-1 to TRBJ2-6; no clear D. The germline gives CDR1 MNHNS, CDR2 SASEGT. This CDR3 has 13 amino acids. V was cut by 3 bases and J by 4 bases, with 4 bases left in between. CDR3 loop: CASSEGGANVLTF. In nucleotides, the CDR3 is TGTGCCAGCAGTGAGGGGGGGGCCAACGTCCTGACTTTC.

This chain connects TRBV18 to TRBJ2-1; 10 bases match TRBD2. CDR3 size: 16 residues. From germline, CDR1 is KGHSH and CDR2 LQKENI. V lost 0 bases, J lost 8 bases, and 7 bases stayed unmatched. CDR3 residues: CASSPPTLAGAYEQFF. Written as DNA, the CDR3 is TGTGCCAGCTCACCACCGACCCTAGCGGGGGCCTATGAGCAGTTCTTC.

The chain is built from TRBV6-2 or TRBV6-3 and TRBJ2-5; weak D call: TRBD1 (5 bases). This CDR3 spans 16 amino acids. Trimming removed 5 bases from V and 4 bases from J, with 20 bases in between. Germline V gene sequence: CDR1 MNHEY, CDR2 SVGEGT. The CDR3 coding sequence is TGTGCCAGCAGTCTTCTGACAAGGGCAGGGCGAGAGACCCAGTACTTC. Its protein product is CASSLLTRAGRETQYF.

The CDR3 region has the DNA TGTGCCAGCACCCAGTATGGGAACACTGAAGCTTTCTTT. It codes for CASTQYGNTEAFF. The J gene is TRBJ1-1, the V gene TRBV6-5; D is uncertain. The CDR3 covers 13 residues. Trimming removed 7 bases at V and 1 base at J, with 10 bases between. In germline, CDR1 is MNHEY, CDR2 SVGAGI.

This chain uses TRBV3-1 (or the pseudogene TRBV3-2) with TRBJ1-1; D unresolved. V lost 0 bases, J lost 7 bases, and 12 bases lay in between. Germline values: CDR1 LGHDT, CDR2 YNNKEL (reference sequence). The CDR3 extends over 14 amino acids. The CDR3 nucleotides read TGTGCCAGCAGCCAAGACTCTGGAGGGAGTGAAGCTTTCTTT. Its translation is CASSQDSGGSEAFF.

This chain links TRBV6-5 with TRBJ1-6, with D uncertain. Germline CDR1 and CDR2: MNHEY and SVGAGI. CDR3 size: 15 residues. The V end lost 2 bases, the J end lost 4 bases, and 9 bases lay between the germline ends. The chain's CDR3 is CASSYHSLYNSPLHF. For the CDR3, the DNA is TGTGCCAGCAGTTACCACAGCCTGTATAATTCACCCCTCCACTTT.

Concerning this clone itself: Other DNA sequences in this sample translate to the same CDR3. V is TRBV3-1 (or the pseudogene TRBV3-2) and J is TRBJ1-4; no reliable D call. Germline CDR1 LGHDT, CDR2 YNNKEL (reference sequence). The CDR3 runs 14 residues. V lost 1 base and J lost 8, with 11 bases in between. In nucleotides, the CDR3 is TGTGCCAGCAGCCAAGGGGGTCAGACCGAAAAACTGTTTTTT. This gives the protein CASSQGGQTEKLFF.

The CDR3 DNA reads TGTGCCAGCAGCTCCCCCGGGGAGGGGGATGAACTGTTTTTT. It is translated as CASSSPGEGDELFF. The J gene is TRBJ1-4, the V gene TRBV7-9; TRBD1 is a possible D gene (6 bases). V was trimmed by 4 bases and J by 12 bases, leaving 18 bases between them. Germline-derived CDR1 and CDR2 are SEHNR and FQNEAQ (reference sequence). The CDR3 covers 14 residues.

The chain carries TRBV18 and TRBJ1-1; D may be TRBD1 (5 bases). Germline CDR1 reads KGHSH; CDR2 reads LQKENI. The CDR3 is made up of 13 amino acids. V lost 0 bases, J lost 4 bases, and 6 bases lay in between. The CDR3 sequence: CASSPPGATEAFF. In nucleotides, the CDR3 is TGTGCCAGCTCACCACCAGGGGCCACTGAAGCTTTCTTT.

This sequence joins TRBV12-5 and TRBJ2-1; TRBD2 agrees at 7 bases. The junction had 4 bases not matched to a gene; V was cut back by 1 base and J by 4 bases. CDR3 length equals 15 residues. Germline V gene sequence: CDR1 LGHNT, CDR2 FRNRAP. CDR3 nucleotide sequence: TGTGCTAGTGGTTTGGGCGGGGGTCATTACAATGAGCAGTTCTTC. Encoded protein: CASGLGGGHYNEQFF.

This clone showed up just a few times. This chain links TRBV28 with TRBJ1-1, with TRBD1 matching 8 bases. CDR3 length: 15 amino acids. V lost 6 bases and J lost 5; bases outside the gene matches: 11. Germline CDR1 and CDR2: MDHEN and SYDVKM. In nucleotides, the CDR3 is TGTGCCAGCAGCCGGCGCGGGACAGGAAGAACTGAAGCTTTCTTT. Translating gives CASSRRGTGRTEAFF.

This clone appeared once. V and J are TRBV27 and TRBJ2-2, with no clear D. V lost 2 bases to trimming and J lost 6 bases, with 19 bases between them. Germline-derived CDR1 and CDR2 are MNHEY and SMNVEV (reference sequence). The CDR3 is 17 residues long. For the CDR3, the DNA is TGTGCCAGCAGTTTAGGGGTGGTTGGGTTTGGCGCCGGGGAGCTGTTTTTT. Translated: CASSLGVVGFGAGELFF.

The rearrangement joins TRBV5-4 to TRBJ2-1; 7 bases fit TRBD2. J gave up 1 base and V 5 bases, and 6 bases lay outside the gene matches. Germline CDR1 SGHNT, CDR2 YYREEE (reference sequence). CDR3 length equals 15 residues. The CDR3 DNA reads as TGTGCCAGCAGGGGTGGCGGGGGTTCCTACAATGAGCAGTTCTTC. Translating it yields CASRGGGGSYNEQFF.